This TCR beta chain is from a study of blood T cell repertoires in COVID-19. For the study at large: The United States, Italy and Spain were the sources of the acute and convalescent COVID-19 samples. PBMCs, B-cell-depleted T cells, or T cells were the source of the cDNA or gDNA that made up the material.

The germline V gene has CDR1 MNHEY and CDR2 SMNVEV (reference sequence). CDR3 size: 14 residues. The V and J ends lost 6 bases and 0 bases respectively, with 9 bases between them. Here immunoSEQ multiplex PCR was the method, and the copy in TCRdb shows in-frame clones only, minus some. The sample carries approximately 330,000 clones, under 90% recorded once. Across 24 US areas, participants ranged in age from about 18 to 90 years. Recovered Cohort 3 donors showed two negative PCRs, clearance, or symptom resolution. This chain links TRBV27 with TRBJ1-5; no clear D. The sequence came from a woman in her thirties who had recovered from COVID-19. Source material: PBMCs or T cells enriched from blood (not recorded which). CDR3: CASRTGYSNQPQHF. The CDR3 DNA follows: TGTGCCAGCAGGACGGGGTATAGCAATCAGCCCCAGCATTTT.